The clone carrying this TCR beta chain has more than one count but fewer than ten. The sample holds other DNA sequences that translate to the same CDR3. Reverse transcription of extracted RNA yielded cDNA, which provided the sequencing template. Here immunoSEQ multiplex PCR was the method, and the copy in TCRdb shows in-frame clones only, minus some. The sample records 150,000 or so clones, around 60% being singletons. The CDR3 has 14 residues. Looked up from germline, CDR1 is SGHRS and CDR2 is YFSETQ. V dropped 4 bases and J dropped 1 base, with 10 bases sitting between them. The sample originates from a study of CD8+ T cells in alopecia areata.

The rearrangement links TRBV5-1 to TRBJ2-3, with D possibly being TRBD2 (6 bases). The sequence was collected from a human donor with alopecia areata. The source material was CD4+ T cells sorted from blood, sampled at week 0. The CDR3 DNA follows: TGCGCCAGCAGCCTTCCGGGGGGCACAGATACGCAGTATTTT. Translated, it gives CASSLPGGTDTQYF.